These T cell receptor beta chains were read from a single sample in a study of PD-L1 blockade in urothelial cancer. Sequencing was performed with immunoSEQ multiplex PCR; in TCRdb, only in-frame clones are kept and a portion is missing. The sample yields about 72,000 clones, roughly 86% seen once. The sequenced sample was PBMCs, obtained around atezolizumab (anti-PD-L1) treatment. All receptors come from a man between 60 and 75 years old with urothelial cancer. The CDR3 runs from the conserved cysteine through the conserved F or W. The D gene is left open where the match is weak. Clone size is given for some rows only: seen once, a few or many times, or a class if the clone is expanded.

TRBV9	TRBJ2-1	NA	once	TGTGCCAGCAGCGTAGTAGGACAGATCTACAATGAGCAGTTCTTC	CASSVVGQIYNEQFF
TRBV7-6	TRBJ2-1	NA	NA	TGTGCCAGCAGCTTAGGGGGACTCCTCAATGAGCAGTTCTTC	CASSLGGLLNEQFF
TRBV5-1	TRBJ2-2	TRBD2	NA	TGCGCCAGCAGCTTGGGGCTAGCGGCCAACACCGGGGAGCTGTTTTTT	CASSLGLAANTGELFF
TRBV10-1	TRBJ1-1	NA	many	TGCGCCAGCAGTGTTAGTAGGGGCCGAGGCACTGAAGCTTTCTTT	CASSVSRGRGTEAFF
TRBV5-1	TRBJ2-3	TRBD2	NA	TGCGCCAGCAGCTTGCGGACTAGGGCCGTCACAGATACGCAGTATTTT	CASSLRTRAVTDTQYF
TRBV11-3	TRBJ2-1	NA	few	TGTGCCAGCAGCTTAGGGGGCGGGGGCACCAATGAGCAGTTCTTC	CASSLGGGGTNEQFF
TRBV13	TRBJ2-3	NA	NA	TGTGCCAGCAGCTTTGGCTTATCAGATACGCAGTATTTT	CASSFGLSDTQYF
TRBV4-1	TRBJ1-6	NA	NA	TGCGCCAGCAGCCAACCTCCAGCCTATAATTCACCCCTCCACTTT	CASSQPPAYNSPLHF
TRBV11-2	TRBJ1-6	NA	few	TGTGCCAGCAGCTACCGGACAGAGTACTATAATTCACCCCTCCACTTT	CASSYRTEYYNSPLHF
TRBV7-9	TRBJ2-5	TRBD1	NA	TGTGCCAGCAGTTGGACAGGGACTGAGACCCAGTACTTC	CASSWTGTETQYF
TRBV6-5	TRBJ2-5	TRBD2	NA	TGTGCCAGCAGTTCGTTAGCGGGGGAGTGGGATACCCAGTACTTC	CASSSLAGEWDTQYF
TRBV18	TRBJ1-3	TRBD1	NA	TGTGCCAGCTCTTTCGGGACAGCCAGCTCTGGAAACACCATATATTTT	CASSFGTASSGNTIYF
TRBV9	TRBJ1-2	NA	few	TGTGCCAGCAGCGCTACAGGGTATCCTAACTATGGCTACACCTTC	CASSATGYPNYGYTF
TRBV7-3	TRBJ2-1	TRBD1	NA	TGTGCCAGCAGCTTCGCCCTGGGACAGGGGTTCGATGAGCAGTTCTTC	CASSFALGQGFDEQFF
TRBV7-8	TRBJ1-5	NA	NA	TGTGCCAGCAGCGGAGAAACAGGAATCAATCAGCCCCAGCATTTT	CASSGETGINQPQHF
TRBV10-3	TRBJ1-1	NA	NA	TGTGCCATCAGTGACTTTGGGAGCAGCACTGAAGCTTTCTTT	CAISDFGSSTEAFF
TRBV27	TRBJ1-2	TRBD1	once	TGTGCCACCGGGACAGCGCGCGGCTACACCTTC	CATGTARGYTF
TRBV6-5	TRBJ1-2	TRBD1	NA	TGTGCCAGCAGTTCCCAGTCGACAGGGTCGAAGGGCTACACCTTC	CASSSQSTGSKGYTF